This T cell receptor beta chain was retrieved from a study of blood T cell repertoires in COVID-19. As for the study in general: Both acute and convalescent COVID-19 samples were obtained from the United States, Italy and Spain. PBMCs, B-cell-depleted T cells, or T cells provided the cDNA or gDNA that made up the material.

In the authors' methods: Quantification of nucleated cells was approximated via reference gene primer amplification. TCRdb's copy holds only in-frame clones and misses some; the assay was immunoSEQ multiplex PCR. V and J calls and clone size are copied from that table; D and trimming were computed from the DNA. The data contain about 160,000 clones, roughly 81% of them seen just once; the ten biggest clones take up less than 6.5%. The CDR3 has 14 residues. CDR1 and CDR2 (germline): MGHRA, YSYEKL. The trim removed 6 bases at V and 4 bases at J, leaving 4 bases unmatched. Only a few counts were recorded for this clone. Followed over time, Seattle patients had been enrolled while infection was active.

Sequencing was performed on peripheral blood. The TCR sequence derives from a woman in her 50s with COVID-19, enrolled during active disease. The chain has TRBV4-1 and TRBJ2-2; 8 bases map to TRBD1. The CDR3 protein is CASRRTGSTGELFF. The CDR3, as DNA: TGCGCCAGCAGACGGACAGGGAGCACCGGGGAGCTGTTTTTT.